These 25 T cell receptor beta chains share one sample of origin, sequenced in a study of beta chain features in type 1 diabetes. Expressed TCRB transcripts were sequenced, since all the RNA that had been isolated was reverse transcribed. Libraries were prepared by immunoSEQ multiplex PCR; TCRdb keeps only in-frame clonotypes and omits some of them. Of more than 350,000 clones detected, about an eighth appear once; the ten largest clones hold approximately 0.05%. Sequenced: naive CD4+ T cells from blood. The receptors were sampled from a woman aged 18-35 years in good health.

As for this clone: Other DNA sequences of this sample code for an identical CDR3. The gene calls are TRBV5-1 and TRBJ2-6; no reliable D call. The CDR3 is 14 residues long. Germline-derived CDR1 and CDR2 are SGHRS and YFSETQ. Between the trimmed V and J ends, which lost 0 bases and 0 bases, there was a span of 1 base. CDR3 protein: CASSLVSGANVLTF. CDR3 coding DNA: TGCGCCAGCAGCTTGGTCTCTGGGGCCAACGTCCTGACTTTC.

A few counts support this clone. V usage is TRBV6-5 and J usage is TRBJ2-1; D possibly corresponds to TRBD1 (6 bases). CDR3 length: 14 amino acids. CDR1 and CDR2 from the germline V gene are MNHEY and SVGAGI. V was clipped by 10 bases and J by 10 bases, with 23 bases between them. For the CDR3, the DNA is TGTGCCACCGAAGTAGACCCACAGGGAAAAGAGCAGTTCTTC. It yields the protein CATEVDPQGKEQFF.

This clone was seen a few times. The V call is TRBV19, the J call TRBJ2-1; D is ambiguous. The V gene lost 4 bases and the J gene lost 0 bases, with 10 bases spanning the gap. The CDR3 extends over 15 amino acids. The germline V gene has CDR1 LNHDA and CDR2 SQIVND (reference sequence). The CDR3 DNA reads TGTGCCAGTAGTACGCCACAAAGCTCCTACAATGAGCAGTTCTTC. Its protein product is CASSTPQSSYNEQFF. Supplemented by reference TRBV19 and TRBJ2-1, the full variable domain reads DGGITQSPKYLFRKEGQNVTLSCEQNLNHDAMYWYRQDPGQGLRLIYYSQIVNDFQKGDIAEGYSVSREKKESFPLTVTSAQKNPTAFYLCASSTPQSSYNEQFFGPGTRLTVL.

This clone was detected a few times. The chain combines TRBV7-9 with TRBJ2-5, with TRBD1 matching 7 bases. J gave up 7 bases and V 5 bases, and 16 bases lay outside the gene matches. CDR3 length equals 16 residues. Germline V lookup: CDR1 SEHNR, CDR2 FQNEAQ (reference sequence). The CDR3 DNA reads as TGTGCCAGCAGCCCCGGGCGCGGCGACAGGGTGAGGACCCAGTACTTC. This translates into CASSPGRGDRVRTQYF.

The chain joins TRBV7-9 to TRBJ1-2; D not certain. The CDR3 length is 14 residues. Trimming took 2 bases from V and 2 from J, leaving 9 bases between them. The germline gives CDR1 SEHNR, CDR2 FQNEAQ (reference sequence). Here the CDR3 DNA reads TGTGCCAGCAGCTTACAGGATGCCAACTATGGCTACACCTTC. Encoded protein: CASSLQDANYGYTF.

This sequence joins TRBV4-2 and TRBJ2-1; 7 positions match TRBD2. Unmatched junction bases numbered 14, after V lost 4 bases and J lost 5 bases. The germline CDR1 and CDR2 sequences are LGHNA and YNFKEQ. The CDR3 length is 17 residues. CDR3 protein: CASSPAFYGRLHNEQFF. CDR3 bases: TGTGCCAGCAGCCCTGCGTTCTACGGGAGGCTGCACAATGAGCAGTTCTTC.

This clone was counted between two and nine times. This sequence joins TRBV7-9 and TRBJ1-4; TRBD1 matches at 7 bases. Germline V lookup: CDR1 SEHNR, CDR2 FQNEAQ (reference sequence). This CDR3 is 15 amino acids long. V trimming: 5 bases; J trimming: 3 bases; junction bases outside the gene matches: 6. The CDR3, as DNA: TGTGCCAGCAGCACCGGGACAGTGTCTAATGAAAAACTGTTTTTT. Its protein is CASSTGTVSNEKLFF.

V and J are TRBV11-2 and TRBJ2-7; D not certain. Germline CDR1 and CDR2: SGHAT and FQNNGV. Between the trimmed V and J ends, which lost 1 base and 5 bases, there was a span of 3 bases. The CDR3 length is 11 residues. The CDR3 region is CASSLGDEQYF. The CDR3 coding sequence is TGTGCCAGCAGCTTAGGAGACGAGCAGTACTTC.

V gene TRBV29-1 combines with J gene TRBJ1-1; D perhaps matches TRBD1 (6 bases). CDR1 and CDR2 from the germline V gene are SQVTM and ANQGSEA. The CDR3 consists of 12 residues. Trimming took 6 bases from V and 2 from J, leaving 10 bases between them. The DNA for the CDR3 is TGCAGCGTCTCGGACAGCAACACTGAAGCTTTCTTT. As protein: CSVSDSNTEAFF.

The CDR3 sequence: CASSLEASLKTQYF. The CDR3 coding sequence is TGCGCCAGCAGCTTGGAGGCTAGTTTAAAGACCCAGTACTTC. The rearrangement links TRBV5-1 to TRBJ2-5, with D unresolved. V was cut by 0 bases and J by 6 bases, with 12 bases left in between. Germline loops: CDR1 SGHRS, CDR2 YFSETQ. The CDR3 is 14 residues long.

The gene calls are TRBV29-1 and TRBJ2-2; TRBD1 is a possible D gene (6 bases). Trimming removed 8 bases from V and 5 bases from J, with 15 bases in between. The CDR3 totals 13 residues. Germline V gene data show CDR1 as SQVTM and CDR2 as ANQGSEA. DNA of the CDR3: TGCAGCCTTAGAACAGGGCGAACCGGGGAGCTGTTTTTT. Translation gives CSLRTGRTGELFF.

The gene calls are TRBV2 and TRBJ2-1; no definite D call. The CDR3 has 11 residues. Trimming stripped 6 bases from V and 4 bases from J, with 4 bases between. Germline lookup yields CDR1 SNHLY and CDR2 FYNNEI. CDR3 sequence reads: CASRDYNEQFF. CDR3 coding DNA: TGTGCCAGCAGGGATTACAATGAGCAGTTCTTC.

This clone was observed a handful of times. J is TRBJ1-4 and V is TRBV6-6, with 10 positions matching TRBD1. Germline trimming cut 2 bases from V and 7 bases from J; bases unmatched to any gene: 4. CDR3 length: 15 amino acids. Germline V gene lookup returns CDR1 MNHNY and CDR2 SVGAGI (reference sequence). The CDR3 DNA reads as TGTGCCAGCAGTTACCCCGGGACAGGGGTTGAAAAACTGTTTTTT. It codes for CASSYPGTGVEKLFF.

CDR3 residues: CASSLAPPDTQYF. DNA of the CDR3: TGTGCCAGCAGCTTAGCGCCGCCAGATACGCAGTATTTT. This sequence joins TRBV11-1 and TRBJ2-3; D is ambiguous. CDR1 is SGHAT and CDR2 is FQDESV in the germline V gene (reference sequence). The CDR3 is 13 amino acids. V dropped 0 bases and J dropped 4 bases, with 5 bases sitting between them.

The chain couples TRBV5-1 to TRBJ2-3, with 9 nucleotides matching TRBD2. J gave up 2 bases and V 4 bases, and 8 bases lay outside the gene matches. CDR3 size: 16 residues. CDR1 and CDR2 from the germline V gene are SGHRS and YFSETQ. CDR3 in amino acids: CASSGEKGLATDTQYF. The CDR3 coding sequence is TGCGCCAGCAGCGGAGAAAAGGGACTAGCCACAGATACGCAGTATTTT. Full variable domain (missing parts from reference TRBV5-1 and TRBJ2-3): KAGVTQTPRYLIKTRGQQVTLSCSPISGHRSVSWYQQTPGQGLQFLFEYFSETQRNKGNFPGRFSGRQFSNSRSEMNVSTLELGDSALYLCASSGEKGLATDTQYFGPGTRLTVL.

The chain combines TRBV2 with TRBJ1-5; TRBD1 is a possible D gene (5 bases). The V gene lost 4 bases and the J gene lost 6 bases, with 13 bases spanning the gap. The CDR3 sequence is 14 residues long. Germline V gene lookup returns CDR1 SNHLY and CDR2 FYNNEI. For the CDR3, the DNA is TGTGCCAGCAGTGTCGACAGTGGAGGTCAGCCCCAGCATTTT. Translated, it gives CASSVDSGGQPQHF.

The CDR3 loop is CASSPTGSGSPLHF. In DNA form, the CDR3 reads TGCGCCAGCAGCCCAACAGGGAGCGGATCACCCCTCCACTTT. The chain recombines TRBV5-1 with TRBJ1-6; TRBD1 might be the D (6 bases). There are 14 residues in the CDR3. The germline CDR1 and CDR2 sequences are SGHRS and YFSETQ. V was cut by 4 bases and J by 10 bases, with 15 bases left in between.

This clone was observed a few times. The V and J genes are TRBV7-9 and TRBJ2-1, with D possibly being TRBD1 (6 bases). This CDR3 is built from 14 residues. V was pared by 3 bases and J by 6 bases, with 12 bases between. Germline values: CDR1 SEHNR, CDR2 FQNEAQ (reference sequence). The CDR3: CASSFWIGGNEQFF. In DNA form, the CDR3 reads TGTGCCAGCAGCTTTTGGATAGGGGGCAATGAGCAGTTCTTC.

The V gene is TRBV7-3, the J gene TRBJ2-3; D uncertain. V was cut by 0 bases and J by 4 bases, with 8 bases left in between. The CDR3 is 14 residues long. Germline CDR1 reads SGHTA; CDR2 reads FQGTGA. The CDR3 is CASSLTGFADTQYF. DNA for the CDR3: TGTGCCAGCAGCTTAACAGGGTTTGCAGATACGCAGTATTTT.

This clone was detected a few times. The genes are TRBV19 and TRBJ2-3; tentative D call: TRBD1 (6 bases). CDR1 is LNHDA, CDR2 SQIVND, per germline (reference sequence). The length of the CDR3 is 16 residues. Trimming took 5 bases from V and 0 from J, leaving 15 bases between them. In DNA, the CDR3 is TGTGCCAGTAGTGGCCGGACAGCCTCTAGCACAGATACGCAGTATTTT. Residues: CASSGRTASSTDTQYF.

The rearrangement uses TRBV5-6 and TRBJ2-2, with no clear D. The germline V and J ends were trimmed by 4 bases and 2 bases, with 18 bases remaining between them. CDR1 and CDR2 (germline): SGHDT, YYEEEE. The CDR3 totals 17 residues. As DNA, the CDR3 is TGTGCCAGCAGCCCCATGGGTGACGGTCCTAACACCGGGGAGCTGTTTTTT. Amino acid sequence: CASSPMGDGPNTGELFF.

In its sample, this clone was seen a few times. The J gene is TRBJ1-2, the V gene TRBV13; D is unresolved. The CDR3 has 15 amino acids. Germline loops: CDR1 PRHDT, CDR2 FYEKMQ (reference sequence). V lost 2 bases and J 2 bases, leaving 12 bases between the germline ends. This CDR3 is CASSLRTGVNYGYTF. The CDR3 DNA is TGTGCCAGCAGCTTAAGGACCGGCGTAAACTATGGCTACACCTTC. Together with reference TRBV13 and TRBJ1-2, the CDR3 gives the full variable domain: AAGVIQSPRHLIKEKRETATLKCYPIPRHDTVYWYQQGPGQDPQFLISFYEKMQSDKGSIPDRFSAQQFSDYHSELNMSSLELGDSALYFCASSLRTGVNYGYTFGSGTRLTVV.

This chain connects TRBV6-5 to TRBJ2-3; 10 bases line up with TRBD2. The V gene end was trimmed by 5 bases and the J gene end by 1 base; junction bases not matched to a gene: 3. The length of the CDR3 is 15 residues. Germline values: CDR1 MNHEY, CDR2 SVGAGI. CDR3 protein: CASSHGTSGTDTQYF. Written as DNA, the CDR3 is TGTGCCAGCAGTCACGGGACTAGCGGCACAGATACGCAGTATTTT.

This chain joins TRBV9 and TRBJ2-5, with 7 bases fitting TRBD1. The CDR3 runs to 14 residues. The trim removed 3 bases at V and 4 bases at J, leaving 6 bases unmatched. Germline V gene lookup returns CDR1 SGDLS and CDR2 YYNGEE. As DNA, the CDR3 is TGTGCCAGCAGCGCTGTGACAGGGTCAGAGACCCAGTACTTC. Translation gives CASSAVTGSETQYF.

The gene calls are TRBV11-2 and TRBJ1-1, with unresolved D. This CDR3 is built from 14 residues. The V gene's germline CDR1 is SGHAT and CDR2 FQNNGV. Trimming pared 2 bases from V and 1 base from J, leaving 8 bases between. The CDR3 loop is CASSLPVPNTEAFF. In DNA, the CDR3 is TGTGCCAGCAGCTTACCGGTCCCGAACACTGAAGCTTTCTTT.